This TCR beta chain is drawn from a study of blood T cells in healthy people across ages. Study-wide context: The template switching approach captured approximately one barcoded beta molecule for every two T cells. Study results and limitations: Estimated diversity, derived from one million T cells, was regarded as an underestimate.

Donation came from healthy Caucasian individuals in Russia who were aged about 6 to 90. It was with a sample-barcoded 5' primer and a J-beta primer mix that a second PCR of roughly 7 to 12 cycles was run. TCRdb itself ran the 5' RACE reads through MiXCR, one entry per CDR3 protein. Of about 290,000 distinct CDR3 sequences listed, about 25% were seen once; the top ten hold over 25%. This CDR3 spans 14 amino acids. The germline V gene encodes CDR1 LGHNT and CDR2 FRNRAP. Trimming left V 1 base short and J 0 bases short, with 4 bases between. This clonotype was detected a few times. The target antigen is unknown.

The sample consisted of blood. The V gene is TRBV12-5, the J gene TRBJ1-5; D not certain. The TCR sequence derives from a woman aged 70 to 79 in good health. The CDR3 DNA reads as TGTGCTAGTGGTTTGGCGTATAGCAATCAGCCCCAGCATTTT. It codes for CASGLAYSNQPQHF.